The clone carrying this T cell receptor beta chain was recorded a few times. This sample is part of a study of blood T cells in healthy people across ages. A second 7 to 11 cycle PCR used barcoded and J-beta primers. TCRdb called the 5' RACE reads again in MiXCR, with one record for every CDR3 protein. The data hold about 1.5 million distinct CDR3 sequences, with 40% to 45% observed a single time. Trimming shortened V by 2 bases and J by 10 bases, and 12 bases separated the two germline ends. The CDR3 contains 14 residues. Isolation of PBMCs gave at least 7 million cells per sample. The V and J genes are TRBV12-3 or TRBV12-4 and TRBJ1-6; D might be TRBD1 (6 bases). Sequencing used blood. The receptor was derived from a woman younger than 35 in good health. This chain's CDR3 is CASSLLTGSSPLHF. Here the CDR3 DNA reads TGTGCCAGCAGTTTACTTACAGGGAGCTCACCCCTCCACTTT.